One sample yielded the 6 T cell receptor beta chains listed below, sequenced in a study of blood T cell repertoires in COVID-19 (dated by TCRdb to 2018 to 2020). The library was generated by the immunoSEQ multiplex PCR assay. TCRdb took this table from immuneACCESS and kept in-frame rearrangements with V and J called. Such tables lack part of the clones; where checked against another copy, unresolved V genes explain under half of the gap, and the rest is unexplained. The table for this sample lists hundreds of thousands of clones; 65% to 85% of them were counted only once. The top ten hold around 27% of the sample. The material sequenced was peripheral blood. Receptors were obtained from a man aged 40-50 years with acute or convalescent COVID-19.

J is TRBJ1-1 and V is TRBV2, with D possibly matching TRBD1 (6 bases). CDR1 is SNHLY and CDR2 is FYNNEI in the germline V gene. Trimming took 2 bases from V and 0 from J, leaving 13 bases between them. The CDR3 is 16 residues long. Written as DNA, the CDR3 is TGTGCCAGCAGTGAATTGGCAGGGGCCTTGAACACTGAAGCTTTCTTT. Translating gives CASSELAGALNTEAFF.

The chain combines TRBV7-9 with TRBJ1-1, with D tentatively TRBD1 (6 bases). Trimming left V 4 bases short and J 5 bases short, with 11 bases between. Germline values: CDR1 SEHNR, CDR2 FQNEAQ (reference sequence). The CDR3 is made up of 13 amino acids. The CDR3 sequence is CASSSEQGTEAFF. Written as DNA, the CDR3 is TGTGCCAGCAGCTCCGAACAGGGAACTGAAGCTTTCTTT.

The chain links TRBV9 to TRBJ1-1, with D maybe TRBD1 (6 bases). V lost 3 bases and J lost 1, with 10 bases in between. The CDR3 has 14 residues. The germline V gene encodes CDR1 SGDLS and CDR2 YYNGEE. CDR3 sequence: CASSADRRNTEAFF. The DNA of the CDR3 is TGTGCCAGCAGCGCTGACAGGCGGAACACTGAAGCTTTCTTT.

This clone has only one observation. The chain has TRBV6-5 and TRBJ1-2; D perhaps matches TRBD1 (6 bases). V was shortened by 8 bases and J by 4 bases, with 20 bases between the two germline ends. Germline CDR1 MNHEY, CDR2 SVGAGI. The CDR3 has 15 amino acids. CDR3 in amino acids: CASSEVGGQGYGYTF. The CDR3 DNA follows: TGTGCCAGCTCCGAGGTTGGGGGACAAGGCTATGGCTACACCTTC.

This rearrangement joins TRBV29-1 to TRBJ1-1; the D is unclear. Trimming removed 0 bases from V and 5 bases from J, with 10 bases in between. Germline loops: CDR1 SQVTM, CDR2 ANQGSEA. The CDR3 totals 13 residues. CDR3 region: CSVEDLEGTEAFF. CDR3 nucleotide sequence: TGCAGCGTTGAAGATTTAGAGGGAACTGAAGCTTTCTTT.

The chain combines TRBV7-2 with TRBJ2-5; D is perhaps TRBD2 (6 bases). This CDR3 contains 15 residues. Per the germline V gene, CDR1 is SGHTA and CDR2 is FQGNSA. V gave up 5 bases and J gave up 5 bases, with 18 bases separating them. CDR3 loop: CASSRVGGAGETQYF. In DNA, the CDR3 is TGTGCCAGCAGCCGGGTAGGAGGGGCGGGGGAGACCCAGTACTTC.